This T cell receptor beta chain stems from a study of spatial heterogeneity in lung cancer. General study results and limits: Tumor mutation count correlated with how many alpha and beta TCRs expanded intratumorally.

The sample holds many counts of this clonotype. Its cognate antigen is unknown. TCRdb re-called the 5' RACE reads through MiXCR, storing one row per CDR3 protein. The repertoire holds 5,700 or so distinct CDR3 sequences, with 3.5% to 4% as singletons. Time point indicated: sample taken at primary tumor resection. Donors were roughly 70 untreated early-stage non-small cell lung cancer patients. V was clipped by 5 bases and J by 4 bases; unmatched bases: 17. From germline, CDR1 is LNHDA and CDR2 SQIVND (reference sequence). The CDR3 sequence is 18 residues long. The sequenced sample was lung tumor tissue, obtained at surgery. This clonotype was sampled from a female donor with early-stage non-small cell lung cancer. The gene calls are TRBV19 and TRBJ1-5; 7 bases map to TRBD1. In DNA, the CDR3 is TGTGCCAGTAGTCCCTCCCGTAGGGGGCGAGGTTGGAATCAGCCCCAGCATTTT. As protein: CASSPSRRGRGWNQPQHF.